These 29 T cell receptor beta chains share one sample of origin, sequenced in a study of B cell selection in AIRE deficiency. Sorting defined conventional CD4 T cells as CD4+CD127+. Here immunoSEQ multiplex PCR was the method, and the copy in TCRdb shows in-frame clones only, minus some. Counted here are approximately 25,000 clones, about 95% occurring once; the ten biggest clones make up roughly 0.26%. Sample: CD4+CD127+ conventional T cells sorted from PBMCs. The receptors derive from a human donor in good health.

This sequence joins TRBV11-3 and TRBJ1-4; 10 bases align to TRBD1. The CDR3 runs to 15 residues. Germline loops: CDR1 SGHNT, CDR2 YENEEA. The V and J ends lost 2 bases and 8 bases, in that order; junction bases with no gene match: 5. CDR3 nucleotides: TGTGCCAGCAGCTTATTAGGACAGGGGGAGGAAAAACTGTTTTTT. The encoded protein is CASSLLGQGEEKLFF.

The rearrangement uses TRBV11-3 and TRBJ2-7; D call uncertain. Trimming left V 1 base short and J 2 bases short, with 9 bases between. Germline CDR1 reads SGHNT; CDR2 reads YENEEA. The CDR3 spans 14 residues. CDR3 DNA sequence: TGTGCCAGCAGCTTAGCCACTGCCGCCTACGAGCAGTACTTC. It yields the protein CASSLATAAYEQYF.

This rearrangement joins TRBV4-2 to TRBJ2-3, with D tentatively TRBD1 or TRBD2 (6 bases each). The CDR3 runs 16 residues. V lost 0 bases, J lost 3 bases, and 13 bases lay in between. Per the germline V gene, CDR1 is LGHNA and CDR2 is YNFKEQ. The CDR3 DNA is TGTGCCAGCAGCCAAGAAGCCCGGGGGCCTACAGATACGCAGTATTTT. This sequence encodes CASSQEARGPTDTQYF.

V usage is TRBV12-2 and J usage is TRBJ2-7; TRBD2 is taken as the D call from the table, unchecked against the DNA. TRBV12-2 is labeled a pseudogene. The CDR3 extends over 15 amino acids. In DNA form, the CDR3 reads TGTGCAAGTGAGGGCGAGGCAAACGACTGGTACGAGCAGTACTTC. It codes for CASEGEANDWYEQYF.

The gene calls are TRBV9 and TRBJ2-6; D gene ambiguous. CDR1 SGDLS and CDR2 YYNGEE come from the germline V gene. CDR3 length equals 17 residues. Deletions cut 7 bases from V and 5 bases from J, with 22 bases between. Here the CDR3 reads CASQQIVKQSRANVLTF. The CDR3 DNA reads as TGTGCCAGCCAGCAGATCGTCAAACAAAGTCGGGCCAACGTCCTGACTTTC.

This chain's CDR3 is CASIPGTTNYGYTF. Written as DNA, the CDR3 is TGTGCCAGCATCCCAGGGACAACTAACTATGGCTACACCTTC. This chain joins TRBV7-2 and TRBJ1-2; D possibly corresponds to TRBD1 (6 bases). The CDR3 loop spans 14 amino acids. Germline V gene sequence: CDR1 SGHTA, CDR2 FQGNSA. Trimming removed 7 bases from V and 0 bases from J, with 12 bases in between.

The chain is built from TRBV20-1 and TRBJ2-3; D unresolved. V lost 8 bases and J 2 bases, leaving 5 bases between the germline ends. This CDR3 contains 10 residues. Germline loops: CDR1 DFQATT, CDR2 SNEGSKA (reference sequence). The CDR3 region has the DNA TGCAGTACTTCCACAGATACGCAGTATTTT. Amino acid sequence: CSTSTDTQYF.

The rearrangement joins TRBV7-9 to TRBJ2-5; 8 bases fit TRBD2. Germline values: CDR1 SEHNR, CDR2 FQNEAQ (reference sequence). Unmatched junction bases numbered 5, after V lost 2 bases and J lost 3 bases. The CDR3 sequence is 15 residues long. CDR3 in amino acids: CASSLTGGWEETQYF. In DNA form, the CDR3 reads TGTGCCAGCAGCTTAACGGGAGGGTGGGAAGAGACCCAGTACTTC.

Here the CDR3 reads CASSERGGANVLTF. In DNA form, the CDR3 reads TGTGCCAGCAGTGAAAGGGGAGGGGCCAACGTCCTGACTTTC. The chain combines TRBV2 with TRBJ2-6, with D perhaps matching TRBD1 (5 bases). This CDR3 is built from 14 residues. Per the germline V gene, CDR1 is SNHLY and CDR2 is FYNNEI. Deletions cut 2 bases from V and 4 bases from J, with 6 bases between. Using reference TRBV2 and TRBJ2-6 for the parts outside the CDR3, the full variable domain is EPEVTQTPSHQVTQMGQEVILRCVPISNHLYFYWYRQILGQKVEFLVSFYNNEISEKSEIFDDQFSVERPDGSNFTLKIRSTKLEDSAMYFCASSERGGANVLTFGAGSRLTVL.

This sequence joins TRBV5-1 and TRBJ1-5; 9 bases align to TRBD1. The germline V gene encodes CDR1 SGHRS and CDR2 YFSETQ. The V gene end was trimmed by 4 bases and the J gene end by 6 bases; junction bases not matched to a gene: 2. The CDR3 has 13 amino acids. The CDR3 region has the DNA TGCGCCAGCAGCCCGGGACAGGGTCAGCCCCAGCATTTT. The encoded protein is CASSPGQGQPQHF. Filled out from reference TRBV5-1 and TRBJ1-5, the complete variable domain reads KAGVTQTPRYLIKTRGQQVTLSCSPISGHRSVSWYQQTPGQGLQFLFEYFSETQRNKGNFPGRFSGRQFSNSRSEMNVSTLELGDSALYLCASSPGQGQPQHFGDGTRLSIL.

The V gene is TRBV4-2, the J gene TRBJ2-7, with D perhaps assigned TRBD1 or TRBD2 (5 bases each). The CDR3 is 15 amino acids. Trimming left V 1 base short and J 3 bases short, with 13 bases between. The germline V gene encodes CDR1 LGHNA and CDR2 YNFKEQ. This chain's CDR3 is CASSQGVGTFYEQYF. In DNA form, the CDR3 reads TGTGCCAGCAGCCAAGGTGTGGGGACCTTCTACGAGCAGTACTTC.

The gene calls are TRBV7-8 and TRBJ1-5, with D possibly being TRBD1 (5 bases). This CDR3 has 14 amino acids. Per germline, CDR1 SGHVS and CDR2 FQNEAQ. V lost 4 bases and J lost 4, with 11 bases in between. The CDR3 protein is CASSSGRNNQPQHF. For the CDR3, the DNA is TGTGCCAGCAGCTCGGGACGGAATAATCAGCCCCAGCATTTT. The entire variable domain, with the rest obtained from reference TRBV7-8 and TRBJ1-5, is as follows: GAGVSQSPRYKVAKRGQDVALRCDPISGHVSLFWYQQALGQGPEFLTYFQNEAQLDKSGLPSDRFFAERPEGSVSTLKIQRTQQEDSAVYLCASSSGRNNQPQHFGDGTRLSIL.

The rearrangement uses TRBV28 and TRBJ2-7; 7 bases map to TRBD1. Trimming took 2 bases from V and 2 from J; bases not matched to a gene: 6. CDR1 and CDR2 (germline): MDHEN, SYDVKM. This CDR3 region has 15 residues. The CDR3 region is CASSLRRDRTYEQYF. The CDR3 bases are TGTGCCAGCAGTTTACGCCGGGACAGAACCTACGAGCAGTACTTC.

The gene calls are TRBV7-9 and TRBJ2-7; TRBD2 is a possible D gene (5 bases). V was shortened by 0 bases and J by 6 bases, with 9 bases between the two germline ends. The germline gives CDR1 SEHNR, CDR2 FQNEAQ (reference sequence). This CDR3 contains 13 residues. Written as DNA, the CDR3 is TGTGCCAGCAGCTTAGCGGGAGAGCTCGAGCAGTACTTC. Its protein product is CASSLAGELEQYF.

The chain joins TRBV21-1 to TRBJ1-1; the D call in the table, TRBD1, was not verified against the DNA. TRBV21-1 is recorded as a pseudogene. This CDR3 is built from 18 residues. CDR3 sequence reads: CASSKARRQGRLNTEAFF. In DNA form, the CDR3 reads TGTGCCAGCAGCAAAGCAAGACGGCAGGGCCGCCTGAACACTGAAGCTTTCTTT.

The gene calls are TRBV7-6 and TRBJ1-1, with D unclear. There are 13 residues in the CDR3. V was shortened by 4 bases and J by 1 base, with 7 bases between the two germline ends. CDR1 SGHVS and CDR2 FNYEAQ come from the germline V gene. The CDR3: CASSSWGNTEAFF. CDR3 nucleotide sequence: TGTGCCAGCAGCTCGTGGGGGAACACTGAAGCTTTCTTT. The whole variable domain, remainder taken from reference TRBV7-6 and TRBJ1-1, is GAGVSQSPRYKVTKRGQDVALRCDPISGHVSLYWYRQALGQGPEFLTYFNYEAQQDKSGLPNDRFSAERPEGSISTLTIQRTEQRDSAMYRCASSSWGNTEAFFGQGTRLTVV.

V usage is TRBV5-4 and J usage is TRBJ1-2; D remains ambiguous. CDR3 length equals 14 residues. V lost 0 bases, J lost 4 bases, and 10 bases lay in between. Per the germline V gene, CDR1 is SGHNT and CDR2 is YYREEE (reference sequence). CDR3 loop: CASSLDPGSYGYTF. CDR3 sequence (DNA): TGTGCCAGCAGCTTGGATCCGGGATCCTATGGCTACACCTTC.

The chain uses TRBV5-1 and TRBJ2-6; D not resolved. Germline CDR1 SGHRS, CDR2 YFSETQ. V was shortened by 4 bases and J by 0 bases, with 23 bases between the two germline ends. The CDR3 totals 20 residues. The CDR3 loop is CASSASNSFYTPSGANVLTF. CDR3 DNA sequence: TGCGCCAGCAGCGCATCAAATTCGTTTTACACCCCCTCTGGGGCCAACGTCCTGACTTTC.

The rearrangement joins TRBV25-1 to TRBJ2-7, with D possibly TRBD2 on 6 matching bases. Per germline, CDR1 MGHDK and CDR2 SYGVNS. This CDR3 spans 14 amino acids. V lost 4 bases and J lost 7, with 17 bases in between. For the CDR3, the DNA is TGTGCCAGCAGTGTTAGCGGTCGCCAGGGAGAGCAGTACTTC. As protein: CASSVSGRQGEQYF.

This sequence joins TRBV2 and TRBJ2-2; D is possibly TRBD2 (6 bases). V was shortened by 6 bases and J by 0 bases, with 11 bases between the two germline ends. The germline gives CDR1 SNHLY, CDR2 FYNNEI. The CDR3 spans 15 residues. This chain's CDR3 is CASRASDANTGELFF. CDR3 sequence (DNA): TGTGCCAGCAGGGCTAGCGACGCGAACACCGGGGAGCTGTTTTTT.

V is TRBV27 and J is TRBJ1-1; maybe TRBD1 (6 bases). CDR3 length equals 14 residues. Germline values: CDR1 MNHEY, CDR2 SMNVEV (reference sequence). Deletions cut 8 bases from V and 0 bases from J, with 13 bases between. The CDR3 DNA reads as TGTGCCAGCTCGTACAGGGCCATGAACACTGAAGCTTTCTTT. This encodes CASSYRAMNTEAFF.

The rearrangement uses TRBV11-2 and TRBJ1-4; weak D call: TRBD1 (5 bases). Trimming shortened V by 1 base and J by 10 bases, and 13 bases separated the two germline ends. This CDR3 is 14 amino acids long. Germline V CDR1 and CDR2: SGHAT, FQNNGV. In nucleotides, the CDR3 is TGTGCCAGCAGCTTAGTAGGGGATCCGGGAAAACTGTTTTTT. Translation: CASSLVGDPGKLFF.

The chain is built from TRBV5-1 and TRBJ1-2; no reliable D call. Germline V gene data show CDR1 as SGHRS and CDR2 as YFSETQ. This CDR3 comprises 11 residues. V lost 0 bases and J 8 bases, leaving 5 bases between the germline ends. In DNA form, the CDR3 reads TGCGCCAGCAGCTTGGGGACCGGCTACACCTTC. This translates into CASSLGTGYTF.

The genes are TRBV18 and TRBJ1-5; D gene ambiguous. CDR1 and CDR2 from the germline V gene are KGHSH and LQKENI. Trimming took off 3 bases at V and 5 bases at J, with 14 bases between the two ends. The CDR3 contains 15 residues. The chain's CDR3 is CASSPFVSEDQPQHF. The CDR3 DNA reads as TGTGCCAGCTCACCTTTTGTGTCGGAGGATCAGCCCCAGCATTTT.

This chain connects TRBV14 to TRBJ2-1, with a tentative D call TRBD2 (5 bases). The CDR3 sequence is 13 residues long. Germline V gene data show CDR1 as SGHDN and CDR2 as FVKESK. Trimming removed 2 bases at V and 12 bases at J, with 14 bases between. The CDR3 DNA reads as TGTGCCAGCAGCCAAATGGGCCTAGCTTTGCAGTTCTTC. This gives the protein CASSQMGLALQFF.

This sequence joins TRBV6-1 and TRBJ2-7; 13 bases line up with TRBD2. This CDR3 has 16 residues. The V gene end was trimmed by 4 bases and the J gene end by 1 base; junction bases not matched to a gene: 4. Germline V gene data show CDR1 as MNHNS and CDR2 as SASEGT. CDR3 amino acids: CASSAGLAGDSYEQYF. The CDR3 DNA reads as TGTGCCAGCAGTGCCGGACTAGCGGGAGATTCCTACGAGCAGTACTTC.

V is TRBV19 and J is TRBJ2-1, with 8 bases matching TRBD2. Germline V lookup: CDR1 LNHDA, CDR2 SQIVND (reference sequence). With V trimmed by 5 bases and J by 0 bases, 12 bases remained unmatched. The length of the CDR3 is 18 residues. CDR3 nucleotide sequence: TGTGCCAGTAGTCTCTACGCGGGGGGTTCGAGCTCCTACAATGAGCAGTTCTTC. Translation: CASSLYAGGSSSYNEQFF.

The CDR3 coding sequence is TGCGCCAGCAGCTGGGACAGAGATAATTCACCCCTCCACTTT. Translated, it gives CASSWDRDNSPLHF. The genes are TRBV5-1 and TRBJ1-6, with 7 bases aligning to TRBD1. The CDR3 is 14 residues long. V shed 3 bases and J 5 bases; nucleotides not matched to a gene: 2. Germline values: CDR1 SGHRS, CDR2 YFSETQ. The full variable domain, its missing parts supplied by reference TRBV5-1 and TRBJ1-6, is KAGVTQTPRYLIKTRGQQVTLSCSPISGHRSVSWYQQTPGQGLQFLFEYFSETQRNKGNFPGRFSGRQFSNSRSEMNVSTLELGDSALYLCASSWDRDNSPLHFGNGTRLTVT.

V and J are TRBV6-5 and TRBJ2-7; D unresolved. Trimming stripped 4 bases from V and 0 bases from J, with 13 bases between. The germline V gene encodes CDR1 MNHEY and CDR2 SVGAGI. CDR3 length: 15 amino acids. The DNA for the CDR3 is TGTGCCAGCAGTTTCTACATCGGAGCCTCCTACGAGCAGTACTTC. Protein product: CASSFYIGASYEQYF.